This T cell receptor (beta chain) stems from a study of shared clonotypes between healthy human individuals. This CDR3 is 14 amino acids long. Trimming cost V 1 base and J 4 bases, with 11 bases left between them. Germline loops: CDR1 SGHVS, CDR2 FNYEAQ. Sequenced by immunoSEQ multiplex PCR; TCRdb stores in-frame clones only, minus some. The sample carries a few hundred thousand clones, 70% to 80% recorded once. Specimen: PBMCs. V usage is TRBV7-6 and J usage is TRBJ2-7, with D possibly matching TRBD2 (6 bases). This receptor was identified in a woman aged 40 to 50 in good health. Some clones in this sample may be carry-over from other donors' samples. Here the CDR3 DNA reads TGTGCCAGCAGCTTAGGACGACTAGGTTACGAGCAGTACTTC. Its translation is CASSLGRLGYEQYF.